The subject of this entry is one TCR beta chain. Trimming removed 2 bases from V and 8 bases from J, with 11 bases in between. The CDR3 totals 13 residues. CDR1 SGHRS and CDR2 YFSETQ come from the germline V gene. The entry originates in a study of blood T cell repertoires in COVID-19. TCRdb's table, derived via immunoSEQ multiplex PCR, lists solely in-frame clones and lacks some. The sample lists approximately 76,000 clones, approximately 80% occurring once. The J gene is TRBJ2-1, the V gene TRBV5-1, with D possibly being TRBD2 (6 bases). Sequencing was done on a sample of peripheral blood. The sequence was obtained from an older woman with acute or convalescent COVID-19. The CDR3 region is CASSLRGTDEQFF. In nucleotides, the CDR3 is TGCGCCAGCAGCTTACGGGGGACGGATGAGCAGTTCTTC.